A selection of T cell receptor beta chains follows, all from one sample in a study of blood T cell repertoires in COVID-19. The method was immunoSEQ multiplex PCR; TCRdb's version includes in-frame clones alone and lacks a portion of them. Among 150,000 to 200,000 clones listed, approximately 87% were seen once. Sequenced material: peripheral blood. The receptors stem from a woman in her sixties with COVID-19, enrolled during active disease. Each CDR3 is given with its conserved first and last residue. The D gene is left open where the match is weak. Rows may omit the clone size; those that give it use once, few, many or a size class.

v_call,d_call,clone_size,j_call,cdr3_nt,cdr3_aa
TRBV7-2,NA,few,TRBJ2-7,TGTGCCAGCAGCTTCCTAGCGACTAGGGCGGAGCAGTACTTC,CASSFLATRAEQYF
TRBV7-2,NA,NA,TRBJ1-4,TGTGCCAGCAGCTTGGGGGGACGGAATAATGAAAAACTGTTTTTT,CASSLGGRNNEKLFF
TRBV24-1,NA,NA,TRBJ2-2,TGTGCCACCAGTGTAGGACTCTCCACCGGGGAGCTGTTTTTT,CATSVGLSTGELFF
TRBV28,TRBD1,NA,TRBJ1-2,TGTGCCAGCAGGGGCACAGGGGGCGGTAAGGGTAACTATGGCTACACCTTC,CASRGTGGGKGNYGYTF
TRBV3-1/TRBV3-2,TRBD2,NA,TRBJ2-7,TGTGCCAGCAGCTACCGGACTAGCGGGTTTGGCGAGCAGTACTTC,CASSYRTSGFGEQYF
TRBV10-3,TRBD1,NA,TRBJ1-1,TGTGCCATCAGTGAGAGGGGGACAGGGGGGAACACTGAAGCTTTCTTT,CAISERGTGGNTEAFF
TRBV14,NA,NA,TRBJ1-2,TGTGCCAGCAGCCCGGACAGAAACTATGGCTACACCTTC,CASSPDRNYGYTF
TRBV28,NA,NA,TRBJ2-2,TGTGCCAGCAGTTGGGGGGGCGAGGCCGGGGAGCTGTTTTTT,CASSWGGEAGELFF
TRBV28,TRBD2,NA,TRBJ2-2,TGTGCCAGCAGTCCCCCTCTAGCGGGCAACACCGGGGAGCTGTTTTTT,CASSPPLAGNTGELFF
TRBV3-1/TRBV3-2,NA,few,TRBJ1-1,TGTGCCAGCAGCCAAGCGGACATTTTTAACACTGAAGCTTTCTTT,CASSQADIFNTEAFF
TRBV9,NA,NA,TRBJ1-3,TGTGCCAGCAGCGGTGGGGTGCGGGACGCCCTGGGAAACACCATATATTTT,CASSGGVRDALGNTIYF
TRBV9,TRBD2,once,TRBJ2-7,TGTGCCAGCAGCGTTAGCGGGAGTTCGCACGAGCAGTACTTC,CASSVSGSSHEQYF
TRBV9,NA,once,TRBJ1-4,TGTGCCAGCAGCGTAGCTCCAGGGGAAGGGGAAAAACTGTTTTTT,CASSVAPGEGEKLFF
TRBV19,NA,NA,TRBJ1-5,TGTGCCAGTAGGGTCCAGGGGATTGGGTTTGTCGGCAATCAGCCCCAGCATTTT,CASRVQGIGFVGNQPQHF
TRBV5-1,TRBD1,NA,TRBJ1-2,TGCGCCAGCAGTCGTGACAGGGGGTTAAACTATGGCTACACCTTC,CASSRDRGLNYGYTF
TRBV6-1,NA,NA,TRBJ1-2,TGTGCCAGCAGTGAGAACAGGAACTATGGCTACACCTTC,CASSENRNYGYTF
TRBV5-5,TRBD2,NA,TRBJ2-3,TGTGCCAGCAGCCGGGGACTAGCGTGGACAGATACGCAGTATTTT,CASSRGLAWTDTQYF
TRBV10-3,NA,NA,TRBJ1-2,TGTGCCATCAGCCCGACATCTATCTATGGCTACACCTTC,CAISPTSIYGYTF
TRBV24-1,TRBD1,NA,TRBJ2-2,TGTGCCACCAGTGACCGACAGGGGGTGAACACCGGGGAGCTGTTTTTT,CATSDRQGVNTGELFF
TRBV9,TRBD2,NA,TRBJ2-5,TGTGCCAGCAGCGCCGGGGGGGAACAAGAGACCCAGTACTTC,CASSAGGEQETQYF
TRBV4-3,TRBD2,NA,TRBJ2-3,TGCGCCAGCAGCCAGAGTAGCGGGAGGGCCCAAGATACGCAGTATTTT,CASSQSSGRAQDTQYF
TRBV28,NA,NA,TRBJ2-6,TGTGCCAGCAGTTCCCCGAGGTTCTCTGGGGCCAACGTCCTGACTTTC,CASSSPRFSGANVLTF
TRBV30,NA,NA,TRBJ1-5,TGTGCCTGGAGTAGACAGAGCAATCAGCCCCAGCATTTT,CAWSRQSNQPQHF
TRBV5-6,NA,NA,TRBJ2-1,TGTGCCAGCAGCTTCAGGGGCCCCTCCTACAATGAGCAGTTCTTC,CASSFRGPSYNEQFF
TRBV6-6,TRBD1,NA,TRBJ2-1,TGTGCCAGCAGGCCCGACAGGGGGGAATCCTACAATGAGCAGTTCTTC,CASRPDRGESYNEQFF
TRBV5-4,NA,NA,TRBJ2-3,TGTGCCAGCAGCCCGACAGGTCAGGAATTAGATACGCAGTATTTT,CASSPTGQELDTQYF
TRBV5-4,NA,NA,TRBJ1-4,TGTGCCAGCAGCTTGGCGGGGGTTGGAGAAAAACTGTTTTTT,CASSLAGVGEKLFF
TRBV6-2/TRBV6-3,TRBD2,NA,TRBJ2-3,TGTGCCAGCAGTTTCGGACTAGCGGGAGGGCCGGTCGCAGATACGCAGTATTTT,CASSFGLAGGPVADTQYF
TRBV7-9,NA,NA,TRBJ2-7,TGTGCCAGCAGCTTAGTGCAGGGGAACTACGAGCAGTACTTC,CASSLVQGNYEQYF
TRBV7-8,NA,NA,TRBJ1-2,TGTGCCAGCAGCCCCACGGCCCAGGACTATGGCTACACCTTC,CASSPTAQDYGYTF
TRBV9,NA,NA,TRBJ1-4,TGTGCCAGCAGCGTAGGGGGACAACGAAATGAAAAACTGTTTTTT,CASSVGGQRNEKLFF
TRBV6-5,NA,NA,TRBJ1-2,TGTGCCAGCAGCCGCGGGGACGGTAACTATGGCTACACCTTC,CASSRGDGNYGYTF
TRBV6-5,TRBD2,NA,TRBJ2-7,TGTGCCAGCAAGGGACTAGCGGGAGCCTACGAGCAGTACTTC,CASKGLAGAYEQYF
TRBV19,NA,NA,TRBJ2-2,TGTGCCAGTAGTATCGACAGACACACCGGGGAGCTGTTTTTT,CASSIDRHTGELFF
TRBV9,NA,NA,TRBJ1-3,TGTGCCAGCAGCGTAGCGGGGTCTGGAAACACCATATATTTT,CASSVAGSGNTIYF
TRBV7-2,TRBD1,NA,TRBJ1-2,TGTGCCAGCAGCTTAGTCACCGGGACAGGGGTAGTTGGCTACACCTTC,CASSLVTGTGVVGYTF
TRBV5-4,TRBD1,NA,TRBJ1-4,TGTGCCAGCAGCTTGTCTAGGACAGGGGGCGCCGGGGCTAATGAAAAACTGTTTTTT,CASSLSRTGGAGANEKLFF
TRBV2,NA,NA,TRBJ1-6,TGTGCCAGCGTACGGGGTAACAATTCACCCCTCCACTTT,CASVRGNNSPLHF
TRBV9,TRBD2,NA,TRBJ2-3,TGTGCCAGCAGCGTAGTCCCAGCGGGAGGGAGTACAGATACGCAGTATTTT,CASSVVPAGGSTDTQYF
TRBV11-3,NA,NA,TRBJ2-5,TGTGCCAGCAGCTTAGGGAATGGAGAAGAGACCCAGTACTTC,CASSLGNGEETQYF
TRBV6-4,TRBD2,once,TRBJ2-1,TGTGCCAGCAGTCAGCGGGAGGGTCGCTCCTACAATGAGCAGTTCTTC,CASSQREGRSYNEQFF
TRBV4-2,NA,once,TRBJ2-7,TGTGCCAGCAGCCAAGATTTGCGGCTAGACTACGAGCAGTACTTC,CASSQDLRLDYEQYF
TRBV19,TRBD1,NA,TRBJ2-5,TGTGCCAGTAGTATCAAGAGGGGGCGCTGGGAGACCCAGTACTTC,CASSIKRGRWETQYF
TRBV7-6,NA,NA,TRBJ2-1,TGTGCCAGCAGCTTGCCGGGTCTTAACTACAATGAGCAGTTCTTC,CASSLPGLNYNEQFF
TRBV5-1,TRBD1,NA,TRBJ1-1,TGCGCCAGCAGGAGACAGGGGGTAAAGAACACTGAAGCTTTCTTT,CASRRQGVKNTEAFF
TRBV6-2/TRBV6-3,TRBD2,NA,TRBJ2-7,TGTGCCAGCAGTCGGACTAGCTCCTACGAGCAGTACTTC,CASSRTSSYEQYF